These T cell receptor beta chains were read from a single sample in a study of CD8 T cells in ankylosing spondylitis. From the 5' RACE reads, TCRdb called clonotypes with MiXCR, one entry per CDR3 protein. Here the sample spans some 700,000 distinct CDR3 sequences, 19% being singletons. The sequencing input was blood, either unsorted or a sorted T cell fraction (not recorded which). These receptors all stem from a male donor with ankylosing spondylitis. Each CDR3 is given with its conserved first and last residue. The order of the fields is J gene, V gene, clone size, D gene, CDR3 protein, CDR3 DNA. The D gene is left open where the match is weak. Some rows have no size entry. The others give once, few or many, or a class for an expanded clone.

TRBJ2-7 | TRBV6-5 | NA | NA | CASSYDSGTDSYEQYF | TGTGCCAGCAGTTACGACTCAGGGACTGACTCCTACGAGCAGTACTTC
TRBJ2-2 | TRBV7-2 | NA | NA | CASSLAPHGGTGTGELFF | TGTGCCAGCAGCTTAGCCCCCCACGGGGGAACGGGGACCGGGGAGCTGTTTTTT
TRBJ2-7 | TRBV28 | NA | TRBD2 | CASRTSWYEQYF | TGTGCCAGCCGGACTAGTTGGTACGAGCAGTACTTC
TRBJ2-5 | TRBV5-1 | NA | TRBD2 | CASSHEGLAAETQYF | TGCGCCAGCAGCCACGAGGGACTAGCAGCAGAGACCCAGTACTTC
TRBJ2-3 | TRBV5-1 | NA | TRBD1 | CASSFNRGRDTQYF | TGCGCCAGCAGCTTTAACAGGGGGCGAGATACGCAGTATTTT
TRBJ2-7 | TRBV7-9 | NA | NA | CASSPPKGSEQYF | TGTGCCAGCAGCCCCCCTAAGGGCTCCGAGCAGTACTTC
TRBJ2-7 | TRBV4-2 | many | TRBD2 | CASSDRTSGEQYF | TGTGCCAGCAGCGACCGGACTAGCGGTGAGCAGTACTTC
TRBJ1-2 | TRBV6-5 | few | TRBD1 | CASSYASVDRGNGGYTF | TGTGCCAGCAGTTATGCGTCCGTGGACAGGGGGAACGGCGGCTACACCTTC
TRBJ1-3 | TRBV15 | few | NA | CATSREDGAAGNTIYF | TGTGCCACCAGCAGAGAGGATGGGGCGGCCGGAAACACCATATATTTT
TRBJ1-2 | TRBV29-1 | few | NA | CSVVEDRNFNYGYTF | TGCAGCGTGGTTGAGGACCGAAATTTTAACTATGGCTACACCTTC
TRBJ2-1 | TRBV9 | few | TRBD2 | CASSVVETSGSFHNEQFF | TGTGCCAGCAGCGTAGTGGAGACTAGCGGGAGTTTCCACAATGAGCAGTTCTTC
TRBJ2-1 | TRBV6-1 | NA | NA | CASSKRLGPYNEQFF | TGTGCCAGCAGTAAACGACTAGGTCCTTACAATGAGCAGTTCTTC
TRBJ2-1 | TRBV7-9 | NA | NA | CASSLAVVNEQFF | TGTGCCAGCAGCTTAGCGGTCGTCAATGAGCAGTTCTTC
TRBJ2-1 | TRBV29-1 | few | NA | CSVEWHATYNEQFF | TGCAGCGTTGAATGGCACGCGACGTACAATGAGCAGTTCTTC
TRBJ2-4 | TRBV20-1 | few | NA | CSARVDILAKNIQYF | TGCAGTGCTAGAGTTGACATTTTAGCCAAAAACATTCAGTACTTC
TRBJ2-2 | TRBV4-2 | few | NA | CASSQEPPPNTGELFF | TGTGCCAGCAGCCAAGAGCCCCCCCCCAATACCGGGGAGCTGTTTTTT
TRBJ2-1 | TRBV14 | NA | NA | CASSQDIGSLYNEQFF | TGTGCCAGCAGCCAAGATATAGGGTCCTTATACAATGAGCAGTTCTTC
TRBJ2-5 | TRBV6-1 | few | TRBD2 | CASNFRSGTSGETQYF | TGTGCCAGCAACTTCCGCTCCGGGACTAGCGGCGAGACCCAGTACTTC
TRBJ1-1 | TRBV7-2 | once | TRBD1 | CASSSHRGGNTEAFF | TGTGCCAGCAGCTCACACAGGGGGGGGAACACTGAAGCTTTCTTT
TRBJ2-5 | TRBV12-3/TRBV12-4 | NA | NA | CASSLPSGEFQETQYF | TGTGCCAGCAGTTTACCCAGCGGCGAATTCCAAGAGACCCAGTACTTC
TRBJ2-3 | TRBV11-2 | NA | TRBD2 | CASSLNTIAGYTDTQYF | TGTGCCAGCAGCTTAAATACTATAGCGGGGTACACAGATACGCAGTATTTT
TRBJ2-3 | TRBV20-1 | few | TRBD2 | CSARTPREGTDTQYF | TGCAGTGCTAGAACCCCGCGGGAGGGCACAGATACGCAGTATTTT
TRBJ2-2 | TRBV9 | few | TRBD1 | CASKGAMTGELFF | TGTGCCAGCAAGGGGGCTATGACCGGGGAGCTGTTTTTT
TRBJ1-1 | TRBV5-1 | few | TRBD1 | CASRRTGQGGTEAFF | TGCGCCAGCAGACGTACGGGACAGGGGGGTACTGAAGCTTTCTTT
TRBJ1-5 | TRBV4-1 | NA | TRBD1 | CASSQEVTGGYQPQHF | TGCGCCAGCAGCCAAGAAGTGACAGGGGGCTATCAGCCCCAGCATTTT
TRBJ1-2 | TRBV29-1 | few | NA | CSVGGMGDVGGYTF | TGCAGCGTTGGGGGAATGGGGGATGTGGGTGGCTACACCTTC
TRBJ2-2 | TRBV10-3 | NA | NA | CAISDRDTGELFF | TGTGCCATCAGTGACCGCGACACCGGGGAGCTGTTTTTT
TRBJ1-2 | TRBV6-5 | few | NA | CASSYSSVLPNYGYTF | TGTGCCAGCAGTTACTCGAGTGTCCTGCCTAACTATGGCTACACCTTC
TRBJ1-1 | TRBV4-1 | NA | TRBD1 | CASSHTIPGQGYGTEAFF | TGCGCCAGCAGCCACACAATTCCGGGACAGGGATACGGCACTGAAGCTTTCTTT
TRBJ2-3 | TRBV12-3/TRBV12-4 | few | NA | CASSPDKGTQYF | TGTGCCAGCAGCCCTGACAAGGGTACGCAGTATTTT
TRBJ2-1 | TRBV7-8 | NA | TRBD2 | CASSFWTSDYNEQFF | TGTGCCAGCAGCTTTTGGACTAGCGACTACAATGAGCAGTTCTTC
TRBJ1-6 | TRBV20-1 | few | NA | CSARDGGRYNSPLHF | TGCAGTGCTAGAGATGGGGGCCGCTATAATTCACCCCTCCACTTT
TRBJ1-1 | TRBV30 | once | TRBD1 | CAWYRQGLGTEAFF | TGTGCCTGGTACAGACAGGGGTTGGGCACTGAAGCTTTCTTT
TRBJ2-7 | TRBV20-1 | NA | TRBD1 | CSAHRGTSYEQYF | TGCAGTGCTCACAGGGGGACCTCCTACGAGCAGTACTTC
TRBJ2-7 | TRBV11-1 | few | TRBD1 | CASSPLGRQGSYEQYF | TGTGCCAGCAGCCCCTTGGGCCGACAGGGGAGCTACGAGCAGTACTTC
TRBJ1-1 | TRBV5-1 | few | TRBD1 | CASSLGSNYRGGALNTEAFF | TGCGCCAGCAGCTTAGGGTCAAACTATAGAGGGGGCGCGTTGAACACTGAAGCTTTCTTT
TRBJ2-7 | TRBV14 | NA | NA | CASSRSGGFYEQYF | TGTGCCAGCAGCCGCAGTGGGGGTTTCTACGAGCAGTACTTC
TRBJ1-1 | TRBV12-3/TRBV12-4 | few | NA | CASKARVAPNTEAFF | TGTGCCAGCAAAGCCAGGGTAGCCCCCAACACTGAAGCTTTCTTT
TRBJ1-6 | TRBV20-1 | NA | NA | CSARVGLALHF | TGCAGTGCTAGGGTGGGGCTAGCCCTCCACTTT
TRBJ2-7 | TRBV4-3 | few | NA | CASSQEITTYEQYF | TGCGCCAGCAGCCAAGAGATTACAACCTACGAGCAGTACTTC
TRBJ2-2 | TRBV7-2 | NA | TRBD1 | CASRTTGGLITGELFF | TGTGCCAGCAGAACTACAGGGGGCTTAATCACCGGGGAGCTGTTTTTT
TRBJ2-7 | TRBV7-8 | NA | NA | CASSLGLGGGSYEQYF | TGTGCCAGCAGCTTAGGTCTGGGAGGAGGCTCCTACGAGCAGTACTTC
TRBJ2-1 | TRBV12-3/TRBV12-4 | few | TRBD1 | CASSWDRVSSNEQFF | TGTGCCAGCAGTTGGGACAGGGTGTCTAGCAATGAGCAGTTCTTC
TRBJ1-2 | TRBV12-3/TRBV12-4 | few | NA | CASSLQAAFYGYTF | TGTGCCAGCAGTTTACAGGCGGCCTTCTATGGCTACACCTTC
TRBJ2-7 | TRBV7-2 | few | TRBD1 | CASSLSGTGGSYEQYF | TGTGCCAGCAGCTTAAGTGGGACAGGGGGTTCATACGAGCAGTACTTC
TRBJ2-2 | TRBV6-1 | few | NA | CASSDIRVPGELFF | TGTGCCAGCAGTGATATCAGGGTCCCCGGGGAGCTGTTTTTT
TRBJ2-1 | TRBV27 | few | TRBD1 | CASRQGAVEQFF | TGTGCCAGCAGACAGGGGGCGGTTGAGCAGTTCTTC
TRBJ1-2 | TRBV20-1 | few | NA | CSAIAGGINYGYTF | TGCAGTGCTATCGCTGGCGGAATTAACTATGGCTACACCTTC
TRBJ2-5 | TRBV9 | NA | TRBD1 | CASGDLTGAVETQYF | TGTGCCAGTGGGGACCTTACAGGGGCGGTAGAGACCCAGTACTTC
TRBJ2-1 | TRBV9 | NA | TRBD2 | CASSDSGGADEQFF | TGTGCCAGCAGCGATAGCGGGGGGGCTGATGAGCAGTTCTTC
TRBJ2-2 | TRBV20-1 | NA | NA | CSARATGELFF | TGCAGTGCTAGAGCCACCGGGGAGCTGTTTTTT
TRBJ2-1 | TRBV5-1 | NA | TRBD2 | CASSPPGLVLNEQFF | TGCGCCAGCAGCCCGCCGGGACTAGTGTTGAATGAGCAGTTCTTC
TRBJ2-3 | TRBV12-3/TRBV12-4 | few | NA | CASSARDTQYF | TGTGCCAGCAGTGCTAGGGATACGCAGTATTTT
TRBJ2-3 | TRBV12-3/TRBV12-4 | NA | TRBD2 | CASSSLYGLAESTDTQYF | TGTGCCAGCAGTTCACTCTACGGACTAGCGGAGAGCACAGATACGCAGTATTTT
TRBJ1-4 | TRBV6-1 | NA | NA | CASSRLPGANEKLFF | TGTGCCAGCAGTCGGTTACCCGGGGCTAATGAAAAACTGTTTTTT
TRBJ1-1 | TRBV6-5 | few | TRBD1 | CASSYSRTGEAFF | TGTGCCAGCAGTTACTCGAGGACAGGTGAAGCTTTCTTT
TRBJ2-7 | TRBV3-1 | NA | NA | CASSNGRYEQYF | TGTGCCAGCAGCAATGGACGCTACGAGCAGTACTTC
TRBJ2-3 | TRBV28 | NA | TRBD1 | CASSLPDRGSGTQYF | TGTGCCAGCAGTTTGCCGGACAGGGGATCTGGTACGCAGTATTTT
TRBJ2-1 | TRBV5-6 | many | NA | CASSSNGGGWETWEQFF | TGTGCCAGCAGCTCCAACGGAGGGGGGTGGGAAACATGGGAGCAGTTCTTC
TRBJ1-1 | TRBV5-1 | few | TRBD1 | CASTRQGLNTEAFF | TGCGCCAGCACCCGACAGGGATTGAACACTGAAGCTTTCTTT